These 19 T cell receptor beta chains were sequenced from one sample in a study of T cells in Graves' hyperthyroidism and ophthalmopathy. The TCR beta CDR3 regions underwent amplification using RNA transcripts as the source. A set of HTBI primers served as the primers for a first-round RT-PCR of the TCR CDR3. TCRdb passed the multiplex PCR reads through MiXCR, listing each CDR3 protein once. The table has a few hundred thousand distinct CDR3 sequences, roughly 15% seen once. The sequenced sample was blood. The origin of the receptors is a woman between 25 and 40 years old with Graves' ophthalmopathy.

This clonotype was seen ten or more times. This chain's CDR3 is CASSPTGGRQPQHF. CDR3 DNA: TGTGCCAGCAGTCCGACAGGGGGACGCCAGCCCCAGCATTTT. The V and J genes are TRBV12-3 or TRBV12-4 and TRBJ1-5; 9 bases are shared with TRBD1. V shed 5 bases, J shed 7 bases, and the junction held 6 bases outside the gene matches. This CDR3 is 14 amino acids long.

This clonotype was recorded at least ten times. The chain links TRBV18 to TRBJ1-1; D is unclear. This CDR3 spans 13 amino acids. V shed 6 bases and J shed 1 base, with 9 bases lying between them. Germline values: CDR1 KGHSH, CDR2 LQKENI. Here the CDR3 DNA reads TGTGCCAGCTCGGCCCAACAGAACACTGAAGCTTTCTTT. It yields the protein CASSAQQNTEAFF.

This clonotype was counted ten times or more. This rearrangement joins TRBV12-3 or TRBV12-4 to TRBJ2-1, with 9 bases aligning to TRBD1. The CDR3 is 15 residues long. V gave up 5 bases and J gave up 4 bases; unmatched junction bases: 6. The CDR3, as DNA: TGTGCCAGCAGTGTGGGACAGGGCACTTACAATGAGCAGTTCTTC. As protein: CASSVGQGTYNEQFF.

With respect to this clonotype: Germline and junction disagree at one end, which may indicate a read error. The chain links TRBV7-7 to TRBJ1-5; 9 positions match TRBD1. The CDR3 spans 20 residues. Germline CDR1 reads SSHAT; CDR2 reads FNYEAQ (reference sequence). CDR3 nucleotides: TGTGCTAGCAGCCCTTTGGGACAGGGAGAGCATTATGGTAGCAATCAGCCCCAGCATTTT. Its translation is CASSPLGQGEHYGSNQPQHF.

Many counts were recorded for this clonotype. V gene TRBV7-2 combines with J gene TRBJ2-7; 7 nucleotides agree with TRBD2. The V gene end was trimmed by 2 bases and the J gene end by 0 bases; junction bases not matched to a gene: 13. CDR1 and CDR2 (germline): SGHTA, FQGNSA. The CDR3 spans 18 residues. CDR3 residues: CASSLYIPLGTTSYEQYF. CDR3 sequence (DNA): TGTGCCAGCAGCTTATATATCCCCTTAGGGACTACCTCCTACGAGCAGTACTTC.

This chain links TRBV20-1 with TRBJ2-7, with D possibly matching TRBD1 (6 bases). The V end was cut by 1 base, the J end by 3 bases, with 19 bases between. The germline CDR1 and CDR2 sequences are DFQATT and SNEGSKA (reference sequence). This CDR3 is built from 16 residues. The CDR3 reads CSARGLRRTVNYEQYF. Here the CDR3 DNA reads TGCAGTGCTAGAGGATTACGGAGGACAGTTAACTACGAGCAGTACTTC.

This clonotype occurred a few times. A much larger clone differs by one base, so this may be a read error. Given the absence of the conserved phenylalanine or tryptophan at the CDR3 end, a read error is likely. The CDR3 DNA follows: TGTGCCAGCTCACCAGGTTCTCGACGGGGGAGGGGGCACGAGCAGTACCTC. Translation: CASSPGSRRGRGHEQYL. The rearrangement joins TRBV18 to TRBJ2-7, with D perhaps given as TRBD1 or TRBD2 (7 bases each). The germline V gene encodes CDR1 KGHSH and CDR2 LQKENI. The CDR3 length is 17 residues. Trimming removed 2 bases from V and 5 bases from J, with 22 bases in between.

This clonotype was seen more than once but under ten times. The chain joins TRBV4-1 to TRBJ1-2, with D maybe TRBD1 (6 bases). Germline V gene data show CDR1 as MGHRA and CDR2 as YSYEKL. The CDR3 runs 16 residues. Deletions cut 6 bases from V and 3 bases from J, with 20 bases between. CDR3 region: CASRAGRQVGDYGYTF. The CDR3 coding sequence is TGCGCCAGCAGGGCCGGGAGACAGGTCGGGGACTATGGCTACACCTTC.

To note about this clonotype: A much bigger clone sits one base away, suggesting this may be a read error. The chain recombines TRBV2 with TRBJ2-1; 12 nucleotides line up with TRBD2. Looked up from germline, CDR1 is SNHLY and CDR2 is FYNNEI. This CDR3 comprises 17 residues. This CDR3 reads CTSRASGGARYYNEQFF. DNA for the CDR3: TGTACCAGCAGAGCTAGCGGGGGGGCTAGGTATTACAATGAGCAGTTCTTC.

This clonotype was seen at least ten times. CDR3 DNA sequence: TGTGCCAGCAGTTCCCCGGGACTAGCATTCTACAATGAGCAGTTCTTC. It translates to CASSSPGLAFYNEQFF. V and J are TRBV6-2 or TRBV6-3 and TRBJ2-1; 9 nucleotides align to TRBD2. V shed 4 bases and J 3 bases; nucleotides not matched to a gene: 7. Per the germline V gene, CDR1 is MNHEY and CDR2 is SVGEGT. The CDR3 is 16 residues long.

This clonotype appeared many times. The chain has TRBV3-1 and TRBJ2-1, with TRBD2 identical over 12 bases. V lost 3 bases, J lost 4 bases, and 4 bases stayed unmatched. The CDR3 runs to 16 residues. In germline, CDR1 is LGHDT, CDR2 YNNKEL (reference sequence). This chain's CDR3 is CASSHPTSGGYNEQFF. The CDR3 DNA reads TGTGCCAGCAGCCACCCGACTAGCGGGGGATACAATGAGCAGTTCTTC.

This chain joins TRBV30 and TRBJ1-4; 8 bases map to TRBD1. Germline CDR1 reads GTSNPN; CDR2 reads SVGIG (reference sequence). The CDR3 contains 15 residues. Trimming took 3 bases from V and 7 from J; bases not matched to a gene: 10. Here the CDR3 reads CAWSVQGAVGEKLFF. The CDR3 DNA is TGTGCCTGGAGCGTTCAGGGGGCCGTTGGTGAAAAACTGTTTTTT.

This clonotype was found many times. Here the CDR3 reads CASSFHGIRDEAFF. CDR3 bases: TGTGCCAGCAGCTTCCACGGTATTAGAGATGAAGCTTTCTTT. The chain couples TRBV6-1 to TRBJ1-1; the D is unclear. Germline CDR1 and CDR2: MNHNS and SASEGT. Trimming left V 6 bases short and J 7 bases short, with 18 bases between. The CDR3 is 14 amino acids.

V usage is TRBV9 and J usage is TRBJ2-1, with D perhaps TRBD1 (5 bases). The germline CDR1 and CDR2 sequences are SGDLS and YYNGEE. CDR3 length: 15 residues. Trimming took 0 bases from V and 8 from J, leaving 15 bases between them. CDR3 sequence (DNA): TGTGCCAGCAGCGTAGGGCAGTTAAAGGGGTATGAGCAGTTCTTC. This gives the protein CASSVGQLKGYEQFF.

At least ten counts were recorded for this clonotype. The chain uses TRBV29-1 and TRBJ1-2; D is unclear. V gave up 7 bases and J gave up 2 bases, with 11 bases separating them. CDR3 size: 12 residues. CDR1 and CDR2 (germline): SQVTM, ANQGSEA. In DNA, the CDR3 is TGCAGCGCTGAGGCGTCCAACTATGGCTACACCTTC. This encodes CSAEASNYGYTF.

This clonotype appeared many times. The V gene is TRBV28, the J gene TRBJ1-5, with a weak D call TRBD1 (5 bases). The CDR3 consists of 16 residues. V was trimmed by 1 base and J by 7 bases, leaving 17 bases between them. Germline CDR1 reads MDHEN; CDR2 reads SYDVKM. The CDR3 reads CASSLSGGLLGQPQHF. Written as DNA, the CDR3 is TGTGCCAGCAGTTTATCGGGGGGTCTCTTGGGCCAGCCCCAGCATTTT.

The chain combines TRBV15 with TRBJ2-7; weak D call: TRBD1 (6 bases). The CDR3 length is 14 residues. In germline, CDR1 is LNHNV, CDR2 YYDKDF (reference sequence). Trimming took off 3 bases at V and 4 bases at J, with 13 bases between the two ends. The CDR3 DNA reads TGTGCCACCAGCAGTAATTTCAGGGGTTACGAGCAGTACTTC. Encoded protein: CATSSNFRGYEQYF. The whole variable domain, filled in from reference TRBV15 and TRBJ2-7, reads DAMVIQNPRYQVTQFGKPVTLSCSQTLNHNVMYWYQQKSSQAPKLLFHYYDKDFNNEADTPDNFQSRRPNTSFCFLDIRSPGLGDTAMYLCATSSNFRGYEQYFGPGTRLTVT.

This clonotype has at least ten counts. The chain is built from TRBV20-1 and TRBJ2-6; D call uncertain. The germline V gene has CDR1 DFQATT and CDR2 SNEGSKA (reference sequence). The CDR3 contains 14 residues. The germline V and J ends were trimmed by 6 bases and 1 base, with 10 bases remaining between them. As DNA, the CDR3 is TGCAGTGCCCCCCCCCCGTCTGGGGCCAACGTCCTGACTTTC. This encodes CSAPPPSGANVLTF.

This clonotype was seen repeatedly, ten times or more. The V and J genes are TRBV6-1 and TRBJ2-7, with 10 bases lining up with TRBD1. Germline CDR1 and CDR2: MNHNS and SASEGT. This CDR3 contains 14 residues. The V segment lost 6 bases and the J segment 4 bases; nucleotides outside the gene matches: 6. For the CDR3, the DNA is TGTGCCAGCAGGATAGGACAGGGGGTTTACGAGCAGTACTTC. Translation gives CASRIGQGVYEQYF.